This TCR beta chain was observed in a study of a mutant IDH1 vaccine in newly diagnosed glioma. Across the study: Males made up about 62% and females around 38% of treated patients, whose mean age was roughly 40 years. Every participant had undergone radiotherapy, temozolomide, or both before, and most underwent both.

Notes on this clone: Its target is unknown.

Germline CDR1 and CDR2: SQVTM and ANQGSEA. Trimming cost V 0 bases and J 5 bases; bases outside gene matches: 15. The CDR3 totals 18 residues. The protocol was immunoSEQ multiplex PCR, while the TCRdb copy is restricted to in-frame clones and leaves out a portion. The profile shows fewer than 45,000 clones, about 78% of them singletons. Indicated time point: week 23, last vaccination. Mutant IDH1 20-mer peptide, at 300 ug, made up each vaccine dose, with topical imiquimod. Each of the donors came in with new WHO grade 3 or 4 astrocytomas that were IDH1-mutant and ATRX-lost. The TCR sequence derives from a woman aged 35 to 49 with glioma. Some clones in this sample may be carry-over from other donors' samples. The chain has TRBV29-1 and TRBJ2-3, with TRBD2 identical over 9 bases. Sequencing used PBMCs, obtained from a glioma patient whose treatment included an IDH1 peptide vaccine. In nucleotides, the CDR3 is TGCAGCGTTGAAGATCGGGGCTTCAGCGGGGGGTTGAGAGATACGCAGTATTTT. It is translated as CSVEDRGFSGGLRDTQYF.